This note documents a single TCR beta chain sequence. This record comes from a study of blood T cell repertoires in COVID-19. At the level of the study: The United States, Italy and Spain were the sources of the acute and convalescent COVID-19 samples.

In the original workflow: Estimation of nucleated cell counts relied on the amplification of reference gene primers. Here immunoSEQ multiplex PCR was the method, and the copy in TCRdb shows in-frame clones only, minus some. The DNA gave D and trimming, while V, J and clone size come from that table. The sample has about 270,000 clones, roughly nine tenths seen once. Recruits, aged 18 to 89 years, lived in 24 US areas. Symptom resolution, clearance, or two negative PCRs marked donors in Cohort 3 as recovered. V lost 4 bases and J lost 0, with 13 bases in between. CDR3 length: 15 amino acids. Germline V CDR1 and CDR2: SGHRS, YFSETQ.

Material for sequencing was PBMCs or T cells enriched from blood (not recorded which). This chain joins TRBV5-1 and TRBJ1-2, with D perhaps matching TRBD1 (6 bases). This receptor was identified in a woman aged 18-29 years who had recovered from COVID-19. CDR3 amino acids: CASSKGQPTNYGYTF. For the CDR3, the DNA is TGCGCCAGCAGCAAAGGACAGCCAACTAACTATGGCTACACCTTC.